The 7 T cell receptor beta chains in this list originate from one sample, sequenced in a study of blood T cell repertoires in COVID-19 (dated by TCRdb to the early 2020s). The protocol used for the library was the immunoSEQ multiplex PCR assay. This immuneACCESS table, as held by TCRdb, lists in-frame sequences with V and J called but not all clones. Of the missing ones, under half trace to an unresolved V gene in checked studies; the others have no known cause. The sample data list about 19,000 clones, and 70% to 85% of these were observed just once. The ten largest clones add up to 6.1% of the sample. The sample taken for sequencing was peripheral blood. The receptor set was obtained from a human donor in a cohort sampled during active COVID-19.

The chain joins TRBV19 to TRBJ2-7, with TRBD2 as a possible D gene (5 bases). V was trimmed by 3 bases and J by 2 bases, leaving 8 bases between them. The germline V gene has CDR1 LNHDA and CDR2 SQIVND (reference sequence). This CDR3 comprises 13 residues. The CDR3 nucleotides are TGTGCCAGTAGTATCGGGAATGCCTACGAGCAGTACTTC. Translated, it gives CASSIGNAYEQYF.

V and J are TRBV6-4 and TRBJ2-3; 7 nucleotides line up with TRBD1. Germline V gene sequence: CDR1 MRHNA, CDR2 SNTAGT. Unmatched junction bases numbered 3, after V lost 2 bases and J lost 1 base. This CDR3 spans 15 amino acids. Here the CDR3 DNA reads TGTGCCAGCAGTGACGGGACAGAGGGCACAGATACGCAGTATTTT. This gives the protein CASSDGTEGTDTQYF.

This clone was counted a single time. The chain links TRBV19 to TRBJ2-7; 10 positions agree with TRBD1. Germline-derived CDR1 and CDR2 are LNHDA and SQIVND (reference sequence). This CDR3 spans 15 amino acids. Germline trimming cut 4 bases from V and 3 bases from J; bases unmatched to any gene: 6. CDR3 in amino acids: CASSTGQGSGYEQYF. CDR3 sequence (DNA): TGTGCCAGTAGTACGGGACAGGGGTCAGGCTACGAGCAGTACTTC. The full variable domain, completed using reference TRBV19 and TRBJ2-7, is DGGITQSPKYLFRKEGQNVTLSCEQNLNHDAMYWYRQDPGQGLRLIYYSQIVNDFQKGDIAEGYSVSREKKESFPLTVTSAQKNPTAFYLCASSTGQGSGYEQYFGPGTRLTVT.

The chain joins TRBV4-1 to TRBJ2-2; perhaps TRBD1 as D (5 bases). This CDR3 has 16 amino acids. The V end was cut by 1 base, the J end by 7 bases, with 16 bases between. CDR1 is MGHRA and CDR2 is YSYEKL in the germline V gene. CDR3 in DNA: TGCGCCAGCAGCCAAGTTTCCCAGGGCCGAATCGGGGAGCTGTTTTTT. It codes for CASSQVSQGRIGELFF.

This clone was found once. This rearrangement joins TRBV3-1 (or the pseudogene TRBV3-2) to TRBJ1-1; 7 nucleotides match TRBD1. CDR1 and CDR2 (germline): LGHDT, YNNKEL (reference sequence). This CDR3 spans 13 amino acids. Trimming cost V 6 bases and J 7 bases; bases outside gene matches: 8. The CDR3 DNA sequence: TGTGCCAGCAGGACAGGGAATCGAGGTGAAGCTTTCTTT. Translating gives CASRTGNRGEAFF.

This clone was counted a single time. The CDR3 DNA follows: TGTGCCAGCAGTTTAGGTCTCGGGAATGAGCAGTTCTTC. It specifies CASSLGLGNEQFF. The rearrangement joins TRBV28 to TRBJ2-1; D is ambiguous. The CDR3 runs 13 residues. Trimming stripped 2 bases from V and 7 bases from J, with 9 bases between. Germline CDR1 and CDR2: MDHEN and SYDVKM.

V gene TRBV4-1 combines with J gene TRBJ2-7; 8 bases map to TRBD2. J was trimmed by 2 bases and V by 0 bases; bases with no gene match: 6. In germline, CDR1 is MGHRA, CDR2 YSYEKL. CDR3 length: 16 residues. Here the CDR3 DNA reads TGCGCCAGCAGCCAAGATAACAGCGGGAGAACCTACGAGCAGTACTTC. Amino acids: CASSQDNSGRTYEQYF.